The rows below give T cell receptor beta chains drawn from one sample of a study of cytomegalovirus exposure and HLA in healthy donors. Sequencing was performed with immunoSEQ multiplex PCR; in TCRdb, only in-frame clones are kept and a portion is missing. The sample lists over 150,000 clones; around 68% were seen once. Sequencing was performed on PBMCs. The receptor set was obtained from a man aged 50-60 years in good health and CMV-seronegative. Both conserved end residues are part of each CDR3. D genes are given only for firm matches. Size is omitted from some rows. Given values are once, few, many or a class for expanded clones.

abundance	v_gene	j_gene	d_gene	CDR3aa	CDR3nt
.	TRBV7-6	TRBJ1-6	TRBD1	CASTPGTGVNSPLHF	TGTGCCAGCACCCCCGGGACAGGGGTAAATTCACCCCTCCACTTT
.	TRBV27	TRBJ2-1	.	CASSWGPGGEQFF	TGTGCCAGCAGTTGGGGTCCCGGGGGTGAGCAGTTCTTC
few	TRBV28	TRBJ1-6	.	CASSSASQGNSPLHF	TGTGCCAGCAGTTCCGCCAGTCAGGGTAATTCACCCCTCCACTTT
few	TRBV10-3	TRBJ1-2	.	CAITLNQGLDSYGYTF	TGTGCCATCACCCTTAACCAGGGTCTCGATAGCTATGGCTACACCTTC
.	TRBV5-1	TRBJ1-1	.	CASSLGWGRAEAFF	TGCGCCAGCAGCTTGGGGTGGGGCCGGGCTGAAGCTTTCTTT
few	TRBV7-2	TRBJ2-3	.	CASSSARGADTQYF	TGTGCCAGCAGCTCAGCGCGGGGCGCAGATACGCAGTATTTT
few	TRBV4-1	TRBJ2-7	.	CASSPAGLEQYF	TGCGCCAGCAGCCCCGCGGGGCTAGAGCAGTACTTC
.	TRBV5-1	TRBJ1-5	.	CASSLGPEGNQPQHF	TGCGCCAGCAGCTTGGGGCCCGAGGGCAATCAGCCCCAGCATTTT
few	TRBV28	TRBJ2-1	TRBD2	CASRGGGGNNEQFF	TGTGCCAGCAGGGGCGGGGGGGGTAACAATGAGCAGTTCTTC
.	TRBV28	TRBJ2-7	.	CASRRSGPPPYEQYF	TGTGCCAGCAGGCGGTCCGGCCCTCCCCCCTACGAGCAGTACTTC
once	TRBV6-5	TRBJ1-1	TRBD1	CASSTRTGWAAFF	TGTGCCAGCAGTACTAGGACAGGGTGGGCGGCTTTCTTT
.	TRBV29-1	TRBJ2-7	TRBD2	CSVDSGRSSYEQYF	TGCAGCGTTGATAGCGGGAGGAGCTCCTACGAGCAGTACTTC
few	TRBV6-1	TRBJ2-7	TRBD1	CASSAFDRGGTKNF	TGTGCCAGCAGTGCTTTCGACAGGGGCGGAACTAAGAACTTC
few	TRBV28	TRBJ2-1	TRBD2	CASIPQRGAPPNEQFF	TGTGCCAGCATCCCTCAGCGGGGGGCCCCCCCCAATGAGCAGTTCTTC
.	TRBV2	TRBJ1-3	.	CASSEWTAYSGNTIYF	TGTGCCAGCAGTGAATGGACTGCCTACTCTGGAAACACCATATATTTT
.	TRBV5-1	TRBJ2-3	TRBD2	CASSLLPPTSGGVDTQYF	TGCGCCAGCAGCTTGTTACCCCCGACTAGCGGGGGGGTGGATACGCAGTATTTT